The entry below describes one TCR beta chain. The antigen remains unidentified. This sample was taken from a study of shared clonotypes between healthy human individuals. Study-level findings and limits: Among donors, the sharing of clonotypes was expected to be influenced by sequencing depth.

Repertoires were generated with immunoSEQ multiplex PCR, while TCRdb's copy carries only in-frame clones and drops some. The sample lists a few million clones; roughly 92% were seen once. CDR3 length equals 15 residues. Trimming took 7 bases from V and 8 from J; bases not matched to a gene: 12. In germline, CDR1 is LNHDA, CDR2 SQIVND (reference sequence). The clonotype was recovered from a man aged 18 to 30 in good health. Sequencing was performed on naive CD4+ T cells sorted from blood. Subset in this sample: CD45RA+ positively selected. The chain couples TRBV19 to TRBJ2-1; 9 bases map to TRBD1. The DNA of the CDR3 is TGTGCCAGTAAAACCCCAGGACAGGGGCCGGATGAGCAGTTCTTC. The encoded protein is CASKTPGQGPDEQFF.